This T cell receptor (beta chain) was obtained from a study of T cell responses to AZD1222 COVID-19 vaccine. The study, taken as a whole, reports: Donors were mostly white British, more females; clonal diversity possibly underestimated. Spike-wide coverage was observed for vaccine-associated CD4 TCRs, with dominant responses at 160-218 and 743-854. Repertoire sampling occurred only after the peak T cell response.

V gave up 1 base and J gave up 0 bases, with 13 bases separating them. Germline V CDR1 and CDR2: GTSNPN, SVGIG (reference sequence). CDR3 size: 16 residues. Profiling relied on immunoSEQ multiplex PCR, and the TCRdb table lists in-frame clones only, not all of them. There are 95,000 to 120,000 clones in the sample; around 84% occur only once, and around 3.2% lies in the top ten. As concerns this clone: Its antigen remains unknown.

The rearrangement joins TRBV30 to TRBJ1-5; D remains ambiguous. This TCR derives from an adult in good health. The sequencing used peripheral blood, collected on day 0 of AZD1222 vaccination. The CDR3 DNA reads as TGTGCCTGGAGTGGCCCCAATCGGGATAGCAATCAGCCCCAGCATTTT. As protein: CAWSGPNRDSNQPQHF. The complete variable domain, with remaining parts taken from reference TRBV30 and TRBJ1-5, reads SQTIHQWPATLVQPVGSPLSLECTVEGTSNPNLYWYRQAAGRGLQLLFYSVGIGQISSEVPQNLSASRPQDRQFILSSKKLLLSDSGFYLCAWSGPNRDSNQPQHFGDGTRLSIL.